Included here is one TCR beta chain sequence, with context. Its specificity is not known. This sample was taken from a study of lung T cells in sarcoidosis with Löfgren's syndrome. Study details: CD4+ T cells build up in sarcoidosis bronchoalveolar lavage fluid. Löfgren's syndrome patients were the main repertoire analysis focus. Study outcomes and limitations: TRAV12-1 preferentially paired with TRBV2, with homologous CDR3s. Löfgren's syndrome patients reportedly showed greatest TRAV12-1 and TRBV2 expansion versus controls.

V dropped 4 bases and J dropped 2 bases, with 10 bases sitting between them. CDR3 length: 13 residues. Germline V lookup: CDR1 SGHRS, CDR2 YFSETQ. TCRdb itself ran the reads through MiXCR, one entry per CDR3 protein. Altogether tens of thousands of distinct CDR3 sequences are present, about 20% being singletons, with the ten largest covering around 2.3%. The V call is TRBV5-1, the J call TRBJ2-7; D might be TRBD1 (5 bases). Material: CD4+ T cells from PBMCs. The source of this sequence is a human donor with sarcoidosis (Löfgren's syndrome or another form), or a control subject (not recorded which). This chain's CDR3 is CASSPTATYEQYV. DNA for the CDR3: TGCGCCAGCAGCCCGACAGCGACCTACGAGCAGTACGTC.